The rows below give T cell receptor beta chains drawn from one sample of a study of Graves' ophthalmopathy and Graves' hyperthyroidism. TCRdb re-analysed the multiplex PCR reads in MiXCR, keeping a single row per CDR3 protein. The sample lists roughly 51,000 distinct CDR3 sequences, under 55% occurring once. The specimen was peripheral blood. These receptor sequences come from an adult man with Graves' ophthalmopathy. CDR3s include the opening cysteine and the closing phenylalanine or tryptophan. A D gene is named only where the DNA matches it firmly. Clone size is given for some rows only: seen once, a few or many times, or a class if the clone is expanded.

d_gene	v_gene	j_gene	abundance	len	CDR3aa	CDR3nt
-	TRBV28	TRBJ1-2	many	13	CASRPDWASGYTF	TGTGCCAGCAGGCCGGACTGGGCCTCTGGCTACACCTTC
TRBD1	TRBV6-5	TRBJ1-2	many	16	CASRRRTGVANYGYTF	TGTGCCAGCAGGCGCAGGACAGGGGTCGCTAACTATGGCTACACCTTC
-	TRBV4-2	TRBJ1-6	many	15	CASSQDASGYSPLHF	TGTGCCAGCAGCCAAGATGCTTCAGGGTATTCACCCCTCCACTTT
TRBD1	TRBV12-5	TRBJ1-5	many	13	CASSTGGYQPQHF	TGTGCTAGTAGCACAGGGGGGTATCAGCCCCAGCATTTT
TRBD1	TRBV19	TRBJ1-2	-	12	CASTDRGGGYTF	TGTGCCAGTACAGACAGGGGAGGTGGCTACACCTTC
-	TRBV5-6	TRBJ2-7	-	12	CASSSGERDWNF	TGTGCCAGCAGCTCCGGCGAGAGGGATTGGAACTTC
-	TRBV5-1	TRBJ1-3	many	17	CASSLAPHHGPGNTIYF	TGCGCCAGCAGCTTGGCCCCCCACCACGGGCCTGGAAACACCATATATTTT
TRBD1	TRBV5-1	TRBJ2-2	many	16	CASSSQGESPIGELFF	TGCGCCAGCAGCTCCCAGGGGGAAAGTCCCATCGGGGAGCTGTTTTTT
TRBD1	TRBV12-3/TRBV12-4	TRBJ1-4	-	15	CASSDWTGGGEKLFF	TGTGCCAGCAGTGATTGGACAGGGGGTGGTGAAAAACTGTTTTTT
TRBD1	TRBV7-7	TRBJ2-3	-	15	CASSWGTGGLNEQYF	TGTGCTAGCAGCTGGGGGACAGGGGGTCTCAATGAGCAGTATTTT
-	TRBV10-3	TRBJ1-3	-	15	CAIRPSPGNGNTIYF	TGTGCTATCAGACCCTCCCCGGGGAATGGAAACACCATATATTTT
TRBD2	TRBV4-1	TRBJ2-2	many	20	CASSRIGTSGPNANTGELFF	TGCGCCAGCAGTCGAATCGGGACTAGCGGACCCAACGCGAACACCGGGGAGCTGTTTTTT
-	TRBV20-1	TRBJ2-1	few	10	CSLRFGEQFF	TGCAGCCTGAGGTTTGGTGAGCAGTTCTTC
TRBD2	TRBV7-2	TRBJ2-2	-	20	CASRPRLAGLMATSTGELFF	TGTGCCAGCAGACCGAGACTAGCGGGCTTAATGGCGACGAGCACCGGGGAGCTGTTTTTT
-	TRBV12-3/TRBV12-4	TRBJ2-5	-	16	CASSSTGGGNRETQYF	TGTGCCAGCAGTTCGACCGGGGGAGGCAACAGGGAGACCCAGTACTTC
-	TRBV20-1	TRBJ1-2	-	12	CSARGQSYGYTF	TGCAGTGCTAGAGGACAGAGCTATGGCTACACCTTC
-	TRBV11-2	TRBJ2-1	-	16	CASSQETGEGRDEQFF	TGTGCCAGCAGCCAAGAGACAGGGGAGGGGCGGGATGAGCAGTTCTTC
TRBD1	TRBV7-3	TRBJ1-2	-	14	CASGPDRGAGGYTF	TGCGCCAGCGGTCCGGACAGGGGGGCGGGAGGCTACACCTTC
-	TRBV12-3/TRBV12-4	TRBJ2-7	many	13	CASSLGFPYEQYF	TGTGCCAGCAGTTTAGGCTTCCCCTACGAGCAGTACTTC
-	TRBV10-3	TRBJ2-7	few	14	CAISGGGGVYEQYF	TGTGCCATCAGTGGGGGAGGGGGGGTCTACGAGCAGTACTTC
TRBD1	TRBV20-1	TRBJ1-6	-	15	CSARAFGQGNSPLHF	TGCAGTGCTAGGGCCTTCGGACAGGGTAATTCACCCCTCCACTTT
TRBD2	TRBV5-1	TRBJ2-7	few	15	CASSLWTSGSGEQYF	TGCGCCAGCAGCCTTTGGACTAGCGGGAGCGGCGAGCAGTACTTC
TRBD1	TRBV9	TRBJ1-4	-	15	CASSVGQGADEKLFF	TGTGCCAGCAGCGTAGGACAGGGGGCGGATGAAAAACTGTTTTTT
TRBD2	TRBV29-1	TRBJ2-5	-	12	CSVAGTRKIQYF	TGCAGCGTTGCCGGGACTAGGAAGATCCAGTACTTC
-	TRBV20-1	TRBJ2-3	-	8	CSASTQYF	TGCAGTGCTAGCACGCAGTATTTT
-	TRBV14	TRBJ2-2	-	15	CASSPRGLGTGGLFF	TGTGCCAGCTCACCGAGAGGGCTAGGCACCGGGGGGCTGTTTTTT
TRBD2	TRBV6-7	TRBJ2-3	many	16	CASSPGLAGYTDTQYF	TGTGCCAGCAGTCCCGGACTAGCGGGATACACAGATACGCAGTATTTT
TRBD1	TRBV6-1	TRBJ1-1	few	14	CASSKVTGVAEAFF	TGTGCCAGCAGTAAAGTAACAGGGGTCGCTGAAGCTTTCTTT
-	TRBV27	TRBJ1-1	many	14	CASSLGDSNTEAFF	TGTGCCAGCAGTTTGGGTGATTCGAACACTGAAGCTTTCTTT
-	TRBV29-1	TRBJ2-5	-	9	CSVEETQYF	TGCAGTGTTGAAGAGACCCAGTACTTC
-	TRBV20-1	TRBJ2-1	-	14	CSARSGSGNNEQFF	TGCAGTGCTAGATCCGGGAGTGGCAACAATGAGCAGTTCTTC
-	TRBV5-6	TRBJ2-5	-	15	CASSAYDRYQETQYF	TGTGCCAGCAGCGCATACGACAGGTACCAAGAGACCCAGTACTTT
-	TRBV29-1	TRBJ2-5	-	14	CSENLRDLGETQYF	TGCAGCGAAAATCTCCGGGACTTAGGGGAGACCCAGTACTTC
-	TRBV6-1	TRBJ2-5	many	14	CASSDGHLGETQYF	TGTGCCAGCAGTGATGGACACTTAGGCGAGACCCAGTACTTC
-	TRBV11-2	TRBJ2-3	many	15	CASSLGGGATDTQYF	TGTGCCAGCAGCTTGGGGGGGGGGGCCACAGATACGCAGTATTTT
TRBD1	TRBV5-6	TRBJ1-1	many	14	CASSPDRGVGEAFF	TGTGCCAGCAGCCCCGACAGGGGCGTTGGTGAAGCTTTCTTT
-	TRBV11-2	TRBJ1-1	many	15	CASSRVGFSGTEAFF	TGTGCCAGCAGCCGAGTTGGGTTTTCGGGCACTGAAGCTTTCTTT
-	TRBV7-2	TRBJ2-3	-	14	CASSFGGHTDTQYF	TGTGCCAGCAGCTTTGGGGGGCACACAGATACGCAGTATTTT
-	TRBV28	TRBJ1-5	-	13	CASKEGSNQPQHF	TGTGCCAGCAAGGAGGGTAGCAATCAGCCCCAGCATTTT
TRBD1	TRBV25-1	TRBJ1-1	medium-sized	17	CASSERLGTGVLTEAFF	TGTGCCAGCAGTGAACGCCTTGGAACAGGGGTCCTCACTGAAGCTTTCTTT
-	TRBV10-2	TRBJ1-6	medium-sized	12	CASSVGDSPLHF	TGCGCCAGCTCAGTCGGGGATTCACCCCTCCACTTT
TRBD2	TRBV20-1	TRBJ2-5	-	13	CSDYGRLEETQYF	TGCAGTGATTACGGGAGGCTAGAAGAGACCCAGTACTTC
TRBD2	TRBV20-1	TRBJ2-1	-	16	CSAHGLAGGPLNEQFF	TGCAGTGCTCATGGACTAGCGGGAGGGCCGTTGAATGAGCAGTTCTTC
TRBD2	TRBV29-1	TRBJ2-3	-	18	CSVEDLAGVTTSTDTQYF	TGCAGCGTTGAAGATTTAGCGGGAGTGACAACTAGCACAGATACGCAGTATTTT
-	TRBV7-9	TRBJ1-3	-	14	CARSLPGAGNTIYF	TGTGCCAGGAGCCTACCGGGAGCTGGAAACACCATATATTTT
-	TRBV11-3	TRBJ1-1	-	13	CVSSFTANTEAFF	TGTGTCAGCAGCTTTACGGCGAACACTGAAGCTTTCTTT
-	TRBV10-3	TRBJ2-7	medium-sized	15	CAISAKTILSYEQYF	TGTGCCATCAGTGCGAAAACAATTTTATCCTACGAGCAGTACTTC
-	TRBV6-4	TRBJ2-3	-	15	CASSPTRGVTDTQYF	TGTGCCAGCAGCCCGACAAGGGGAGTCACAGATACGCAGTATTTT
TRBD2	TRBV29-1	TRBJ2-7	-	12	CSVTSGHYEQYF	TGCAGCGTAACTAGCGGACACTACGAGCAGTACTTC
-	TRBV19	TRBJ2-1	many	15	CASSRGLGQYNEQFF	TGTGCCAGTAGTCGTGGTTTAGGACAGTACAATGAGCAGTTCTTC
-	TRBV20-1	TRBJ2-7	few	12	CSASSEVYEQYF	TGCAGTGCTAGTTCCGAAGTCTACGAGCAGTACTTC